These 10 T cell receptor beta chains were sequenced from one sample in a study of blood T cell repertoires in COVID-19. Profiling relied on immunoSEQ multiplex PCR, and the TCRdb table lists in-frame clones only, not all of them. This table holds hundreds of thousands of clones, 70% to 90% found once. Input material: peripheral blood. These receptor sequences come from a woman younger than 45 with COVID-19, enrolled during active disease.

The sample holds a few counts of this clone. The chain uses TRBV7-9 and TRBJ2-1; 8 nucleotides match TRBD1. V lost 5 bases, J lost 3 bases, and 6 bases stayed unmatched. The CDR3 has 15 amino acids. In germline, CDR1 is SEHNR, CDR2 FQNEAQ (reference sequence). DNA of the CDR3: TGTGCCAGCAGCCTTGGACAGGGTGACTACAATGAGCAGTTCTTC. Its protein is CASSLGQGDYNEQFF.

J is TRBJ1-1 and V is TRBV12-2; the table gives TRBD1 as D, unverified against the DNA. TRBV12-2 is a documented pseudogene. This CDR3 comprises 13 residues. The chain's CDR3 is CASRKTGGTEAFF. Here the CDR3 DNA reads TGTGCAAGTCGCAAAACAGGGGGCACTGAAGCTTTCTTT.

This clone was detected only once. The V and J genes are TRBV28 and TRBJ2-7; the match to TRBD1 covers 10 bases. V gave up 5 bases and J gave up 1 base; unmatched junction bases: 5. Germline V gives CDR1 MDHEN, CDR2 SYDVKM. CDR3 length equals 15 residues. The CDR3 reads CASSPADRGSYEQYF. The CDR3 DNA sequence: TGTGCCAGCAGTCCAGCGGACAGGGGGTCCTACGAGCAGTACTTC.

The V and J genes are TRBV5-1 and TRBJ1-1; D is unclear. CDR1 is SGHRS, CDR2 YFSETQ, per germline. With 1 base removed from V and 1 base from J, the gap between germline ends came to 14 bases. The CDR3 is made up of 16 amino acids. CDR3: CASSLLGQGENTEAFF. The CDR3 DNA is TGCGCCAGCAGCTTGTTAGGTCAAGGAGAGAACACTGAAGCTTTCTTT.

The chain carries TRBV6-2 or TRBV6-3 and TRBJ1-2; 11 nucleotides line up with TRBD1. The length of the CDR3 is 18 residues. The J segment lost 3 bases and the V segment lost 6 bases, leaving 15 bases of the junction unmatched. CDR1 is MNHEY and CDR2 is SVGEGT in the germline V gene. CDR3 protein: CASSLTELGQGAYYGYTF. For the CDR3, the DNA is TGTGCCAGCAGCCTAACCGAACTAGGACAGGGGGCCTACTATGGCTACACCTTC.

The chain is built from TRBV4-1 and TRBJ2-3, with D unclear. V dropped 3 bases and J dropped 1 base, with 17 bases sitting between them. CDR3 length equals 17 residues. The germline gives CDR1 MGHRA, CDR2 YSYEKL. Written as DNA, the CDR3 is TGCGCCAGCAGCCACTTTTTCGCTAGTAGCCGCACAGATACGCAGTATTTT. Translated: CASSHFFASSRTDTQYF.

The rearrangement uses TRBV18 and TRBJ2-7, with a tentative D call TRBD1 (6 bases). The germline V and J ends were trimmed by 5 bases and 2 bases, with 25 bases remaining between them. The germline V gene encodes CDR1 KGHSH and CDR2 LQKENI. The CDR3 length is 18 residues. The CDR3 loop reads CASSSLQTSPTGPYEQYF. The CDR3 DNA reads as TGTGCCAGCTCATCCCTGCAGACCTCCCCGACAGGTCCCTACGAGCAGTACTTC.

The chain uses TRBV2 and TRBJ2-2; 12 positions match TRBD2. V trimming: 6 bases; J trimming: 6 bases; junction bases outside the gene matches: 2. CDR1 is SNHLY and CDR2 is FYNNEI in the germline V gene. The CDR3 extends over 14 amino acids. CDR3 loop: CASSPSGRAGELFF. The CDR3 nucleotides read TGTGCCAGCAGCCCTAGCGGGAGGGCCGGGGAGCTGTTTTTT.

The V call is TRBV4-2, the J call TRBJ1-2; 11 bases are shared with TRBD1. CDR3 size: 16 residues. J gave up 7 bases and V 1 base, and 8 bases lay outside the gene matches. The germline CDR1 and CDR2 sequences are LGHNA and YNFKEQ. For the CDR3, the DNA is TGTGCCAGCAGCCAAGTCGGGGACAGGGGGTCGGGTGGCTACACCTTC. This encodes CASSQVGDRGSGGYTF.

This chain links TRBV6-9 with TRBJ2-7; possibly TRBD1 for D (7 bases). This CDR3 comprises 18 residues. Trimming removed 5 bases at V and 7 bases at J, with 30 bases between. The V gene's germline CDR1 is MNHGY and CDR2 SVAAGI. As DNA, the CDR3 is TGTGCCAGCAGTCTCATCCAAAGACAGGGCCCGAGGGGGAGGGAGCAGTACGTC. Amino acid sequence: CASSLIQRQGPRGREQYV.